The 11 T cell receptor beta chains presented below share a single source sample, sequenced in a study of shared clonotypes between healthy human individuals. The repertoire was sequenced with immunoSEQ multiplex PCR; TCRdb's copy has only in-frame clones and lacks some. The repertoire holds 2.3 million or so clones, with over 85% as singletons. The specimen was naive CD4+ T cells from PBMCs. Subset indicated: CD45RA+ positively selected. The origin of the receptors is a man between 18 and 29 years old in good health. Some clones in this sample may be carry-over from other donors' samples.

This chain uses TRBV5-5 with TRBJ1-5; D is unclear. The V and J ends lost 2 bases and 7 bases respectively, with 16 bases between them. Germline assignment: CDR1 SGHKS and CDR2 YYEKEE (reference sequence). The CDR3 contains 15 residues. CDR3 nucleotide sequence: TGTGCCAGCAGCTTAACCGGGATTCAATTGCAGCCCCAGCATTTT. It is translated as CASSLTGIQLQPQHF.

This clone was detected only a few times. This sequence joins TRBV9 and TRBJ1-1; the D gene is possibly TRBD1 (5 bases). The length of the CDR3 is 17 residues. Deletions cut 4 bases from V and 1 base from J, with 20 bases between. Germline-derived CDR1 and CDR2 are SGDLS and YYNGEE. CDR3: CASSRSDKPKQNTEAFF. The CDR3 DNA follows: TGTGCCAGCAGCCGTTCGGACAAACCCAAGCAGAACACTGAAGCTTTCTTT.

The rearrangement links TRBV5-8 to TRBJ1-1, with D hard to call. Germline V gives CDR1 SGHTS, CDR2 YDEGEE. CDR3 length equals 14 residues. With 2 bases removed from V and 3 bases from J, the gap between germline ends came to 11 bases. This CDR3 reads CASSLAWTDTEAFF. CDR3 DNA sequence: TGTGCCAGCAGCTTAGCTTGGACGGACACTGAAGCTTTCTTT.

The chain uses TRBV29-1 and TRBJ2-3; no clear D gene. CDR3 length: 13 amino acids. Between the trimmed V and J ends, which lost 6 bases and 4 bases, there was a span of 14 bases. Per the germline V gene, CDR1 is SQVTM and CDR2 is ANQGSEA. CDR3 sequence reads: CSVAPLRPDTQYF. In DNA form, the CDR3 reads TGCAGCGTCGCTCCCCTGAGGCCAGATACGCAGTATTTT.

V and J are TRBV5-5 and TRBJ1-2; possibly TRBD1 for D (6 bases). The CDR3 runs 14 residues. V lost 6 bases, J lost 8 bases, and 20 bases lay in between. Germline V lookup: CDR1 SGHKS, CDR2 YYEKEE (reference sequence). The chain's CDR3 is CASNRGGQTPGYTF. The CDR3 region has the DNA TGTGCCAGCAACCGTGGGGGACAAACACCAGGCTACACCTTC.

This rearrangement joins TRBV29-1 to TRBJ2-7; 9 nucleotides align to TRBD2. V was clipped by 6 bases and J by 5 bases; unmatched bases: 8. The length of the CDR3 is 13 residues. CDR1 is SQVTM and CDR2 is ANQGSEA in the germline V gene. Here the CDR3 reads CSVAGLALDEQYF. CDR3 sequence (DNA): TGCAGCGTGGCGGGACTAGCACTCGACGAGCAGTACTTC.

This clone was recorded once. CDR3 sequence: CASSLGEGTGGTDEQFF. The DNA of the CDR3 is TGCGCCAGCAGCTTGGGCGAGGGGACAGGGGGTACGGATGAGCAGTTCTTC. This sequence joins TRBV5-1 and TRBJ2-1; 11 positions agree with TRBD1. This CDR3 spans 17 amino acids. Looked up from germline, CDR1 is SGHRS and CDR2 is YFSETQ. J gave up 8 bases and V 0 bases, and 10 bases lay outside the gene matches.

V gene TRBV6-1 combines with J gene TRBJ1-1; D is unresolved. Per germline, CDR1 MNHNS and CDR2 SASEGT. The germline V and J ends were trimmed by 2 bases and 10 bases, with 8 bases remaining between them. This CDR3 contains 11 residues. The CDR3 DNA reads as TGTGCCAGCAGTGAATTACTGGGAGCTTTCTTT. This gives the protein CASSELLGAFF.

Remarks on this clone: The sample has other DNA sequences that encode this CDR3 too. The CDR3 here is CASRTTGGSTEAFF. In nucleotides, the CDR3 is TGTGCCAGCAGAACGACAGGGGGGAGCACTGAAGCTTTCTTT. V and J are TRBV28 and TRBJ1-1, with 9 nucleotides matching TRBD1. V lost 6 bases to trimming and J lost 4 bases; unmatched junction nucleotides: 6. The CDR3 has 14 amino acids. Germline V gene sequence: CDR1 MDHEN, CDR2 SYDVKM. Full variable domain (rest looked up from reference TRBV28 and TRBJ1-1): DVKVTQSSRYLVKRTGEKVFLECVQDMDHENMFWYRQDPGLGLRLIYFSYDVKMKEKGDIPEGYSVSREKKERFSLILESASTNQTSMYLCASRTTGGSTEAFFGQGTRLTVV.

This clone came up a few times. Sequence at one end of the junction differs from germline and may be a read error. The rearrangement uses TRBV30 and TRBJ1-1; D remains unclear. The CDR3 contains 14 residues. The germline CDR1 and CDR2 sequences are GTSNPN and SVGIG (reference sequence). The DNA of the CDR3 is TGTGCCTGGATACGTACAGCCCTGAATACTGAAGCTTTCTTT. Protein product: CAWIRTALNTEAFF.

J is TRBJ2-1 and V is TRBV7-2, with 10 nucleotides matching TRBD2. Looked up from germline, CDR1 is SGHTA and CDR2 is FQGNSA. The CDR3 runs 15 residues. The V segment lost 3 bases and the J segment 3 bases; nucleotides outside the gene matches: 2. CDR3 sequence: CASSLGTSVYNEQFF. CDR3 coding DNA: TGTGCCAGCAGCTTGGGGACTAGCGTCTACAATGAGCAGTTCTTC.